The source of this T cell receptor (beta chain) is a study of cytotoxic CD8 clonotypes in ibrutinib-treated CLL (dated by TCRdb to the early 2020s). Context from the whole study: The cohort was composed of 10 to 11 relapsed/refractory and 15 treatment-naive patients; IGHV unmutated status was identified in some 17 patients. All remission and progressive disease samples were collected while patients were still receiving ibrutinib. Cryopreserved peripheral blood mononuclear cells were collected at three points: before therapy, at response, and at either sustained remission or disease progression. Of the 70 to 90 people in the trial, 26 had longitudinal samples available. Response samples were taken after a median of 12 months on treatment, ranging from about 6 to 40 months. Responses were partial in some 24 patients and complete in 2; after median about 5.5 years follow-up, roughly 14 stayed in remission and about twelve progressed. On average, each sample yielded 255,043 productive templates and roughly 95,000 productive rearrangements. Broad study findings and their caveats: At baseline, clonality was higher than in age-matched healthy donors and showed a strong correlation with circulating CD8+ T-cell counts. Public clonotypes were rare and either shrank or stayed stable during treatment, and the rise in clonality at ibrutinib response reflected expansion of private clonotypes. Lymph node repertoires were not examined, and the timing of sampling was not matched between patients in sustained remission and those whose disease progressed. At ibrutinib response clonality went up, during sustained remission it held steady, and at progression it dropped back toward baseline.

Each clonotype received, on average, 10x coverage in deep resolution sequencing performed on a MiSeq, where the target depth lay between 1 in 1 million and 1 in 200,000 T cells. The immunoSEQ hsTCRB Kit was used to generate the TCR beta libraries. The paper's processing steps were these. ImmunoSEQ Data Assistant and ImmunoSEQ Analyzer were used for data analysis, and V, D and J genes were assigned according to IMGT definitions. Clonality, with values ranging from 0 to 1, was calculated as one minus the normalized Shannon entropy of productive rearrangement frequencies. Public clonotype analysis was restricted to overrepresented clonotypes comprising at least 0.05% of each patient's repertoire. Thirteen age-matched healthy donor repertoires from immuneACCESS were used as controls for clonality. Here the immuneACCESS table is served through TCRdb, limited to in-frame sequences with V and J called. Missing clones are a known gap in these copies; in checked studies unresolved V genes cover under half, and the rest lacks a known reason. V and J calls and clone size are copied from that table; D and trimming were computed from the DNA. In this sample the table shows 55,000 to 80,000 clones, roughly nine tenths of which occur a single time. The ten largest clones take up 3% to 3.5% of the sample.

On this clone itself: Its antigen target is currently unknown. Qualities for individual bases were not recorded, and no much larger clone is one base off.

Explained via the paper, the time point label denotes: approximately eleven months on ibrutinib. Roughly 1.9 micrograms of genomic DNA were extracted from cryopreserved PBMCs for TCR beta library preparation. High-throughput TCR beta sequencing was performed on longitudinal blood samples from CLL patients receiving ibrutinib monotherapy. The patients took part in an open-label, single-center phase 2 trial of ibrutinib monotherapy. The TCR sequence derives from a human donor with chronic lymphocytic leukemia. The material was PBMCs, obtained after 12 months of ibrutinib treatment.

The nucleotides read TGTGCCAGTAGTAGAGACAGGGGGAGTAGGGCTGAAGCTTTCTTT. It is translated as CASSRDRGSRAEAFF. This chain is built from TRBV19 and TRBJ1-1, with 9 junctional bases fitting TRBD1. The V end gives up 4 bases and the J end 6 bases, leaving 9 bases in the junction not matched to a gene. CDR1 and CDR2 (LNHDA, SQIVND) derive from the germline V gene (reference sequence). Taken from cysteine to phenylalanine, the CDR3 has 15 residues. The only DNA kept is the CDR3, 45 bases in frame from the first base.